One sample yielded the 29 T cell receptor beta chains listed below, sequenced in a study of cytomegalovirus exposure and HLA in healthy donors. PCR used 60 Vbeta primers and 13 Jbeta primers. This table comes from immunoSEQ multiplex PCR, and its TCRdb copy is limited to in-frame clones, with some not included. The data show some 150,000 clones, just under 90% seen once. The source material was PBMCs. The source is a woman aged 25 to 39 in good health and CMV-seronegative.

This chain connects TRBV2 to TRBJ2-2, with unresolved D. The CDR3 extends over 15 amino acids. V was shortened by 2 bases and J by 3 bases, with 10 bases between the two germline ends. Germline CDR1 reads SNHLY; CDR2 reads FYNNEI. Written as DNA, the CDR3 is TGTGCCAGCAGTGAACTAGACCCGTACACCGGGGAGCTGTTTTTT. It is translated as CASSELDPYTGELFF.

The chain carries TRBV5-8 and TRBJ1-5; D gene unclear. The CDR3 runs 12 residues. CDR1 is SGHTS and CDR2 is YDEGEE in the germline V gene. Trimming left V 4 bases short and J 7 bases short, with 9 bases between. CDR3 sequence reads: CASSPLPQPQHF. The CDR3 DNA follows: TGTGCCAGCAGCCCTCTCCCCCAGCCCCAGCATTTT.

The gene calls are TRBV4-1 and TRBJ2-2; D gene unclear. V was clipped by 2 bases and J by 1 base, with 8 bases between them. Germline CDR1 reads MGHRA; CDR2 reads YSYEKL. The CDR3 length is 15 residues. CDR3 bases: TGCGCCAGCAGCCAATCGCCGGGGAACACCGGGGAGCTGTTTTTT. Protein product: CASSQSPGNTGELFF.

The chain joins TRBV7-3 to TRBJ2-7; D gene ambiguous. Germline CDR1 is SGHTA and CDR2 is FQGTGA. V was shortened by 4 bases and J by 0 bases, with 10 bases between the two germline ends. This CDR3 has 14 residues. The CDR3 DNA reads as TGTGCCAGCAGCTCGACGCCTAGCTCCTACGAGCAGTACTTC. Translation gives CASSSTPSSYEQYF.

The rearrangement uses TRBV15 and TRBJ1-2, with TRBD1 matching over 11 bases. V gave up 5 bases and J gave up 7 bases; unmatched junction bases: 9. The CDR3 consists of 15 residues. In germline, CDR1 is LNHNV, CDR2 YYDKDF (reference sequence). The CDR3 DNA sequence: TGTGCCACCAGCCCCCGGGACAGGGGGTTGGGTGGCTACACCTTC. Its protein is CATSPRDRGLGGYTF.

The chain links TRBV15 to TRBJ2-7; no clear D gene. V was clipped by 3 bases and J by 0 bases, with 12 bases between them. This CDR3 has 15 amino acids. CDR1 and CDR2 from the germline V gene are LNHNV and YYDKDF (reference sequence). CDR3: CATSRMPQRSYEQYF. The CDR3 region has the DNA TGTGCCACCAGCAGGATGCCTCAGCGCTCCTACGAGCAGTACTTC.

Regarding this clone: It differs at one base from a far larger clone, so likely a read error. In the same sample, other DNA sequences code for this CDR3. Here the CDR3 DNA reads TGTGCCAGCAGCCAAGACCTAGGTTCTGGGGCCAACGTCCTGACTTTC. This sequence encodes CASSQDLGSGANVLTF. V usage is TRBV5-5 and J usage is TRBJ2-6; D gene uncertain. This CDR3 is built from 16 residues. V lost 4 bases and J 1 base, leaving 12 bases between the germline ends. CDR1 and CDR2 (germline): SGHKS, YYEKEE (reference sequence).

This clone was seen more than once but under ten times. The V gene is TRBV2, the J gene TRBJ1-6; D is possibly TRBD1 (6 bases). Trimming took off 6 bases at V and 7 bases at J, with 13 bases between the two ends. The CDR3 is 14 amino acids. Germline assignment: CDR1 SNHLY and CDR2 FYNNEI. In DNA form, the CDR3 reads TGTGCCAGCAGCTACGGACAGTTAAATTCACCCCTCCACTTT. Its protein is CASSYGQLNSPLHF.

The rearrangement uses TRBV7-7 and TRBJ2-1; maybe TRBD1 (5 bases). This CDR3 has 14 residues. Trimming shortened V by 1 base and J by 7 bases, and 11 bases separated the two germline ends. From germline, CDR1 is SSHAT and CDR2 FNYEAQ (reference sequence). The CDR3 bases are TGTGCCAGCAGCTTAGGTGGGGCACTGAATGAGCAGTTCTTC. Residues: CASSLGGALNEQFF.

The chain links TRBV7-2 to TRBJ1-1; D ambiguous. The V gene's germline CDR1 is SGHTA and CDR2 FQGNSA. V dropped 1 base and J dropped 4 bases, with 4 bases sitting between them. The length of the CDR3 is 12 residues. The CDR3 loop reads CASSLGSTEAFF. For the CDR3, the DNA is TGTGCCAGCAGCTTAGGTAGCACTGAAGCTTTCTTT.

The chain couples TRBV10-3 to TRBJ2-7; the D is unclear. Germline assignment: CDR1 ENHRY and CDR2 SYGVKD. The CDR3 has 14 amino acids. V lost 1 base and J 0 bases, leaving 7 bases between the germline ends. The CDR3 DNA sequence: TGTGCCATCAGTGAGTTCACAGACTCCTACGAGCAGTACTTC. Protein product: CAISEFTDSYEQYF.

The rearrangement uses TRBV4-1 and TRBJ2-7; 10 bases match TRBD2. CDR3 length: 15 residues. The V gene's germline CDR1 is MGHRA and CDR2 YSYEKL. The ends lost 2 bases at V and 3 bases at J; junction bases unmatched: 4. The CDR3 coding sequence is TGCGCCAGCAGCCAACGGACTAGCGGTCGCTACGAGCAGTACTTC. Amino acid sequence: CASSQRTSGRYEQYF.

The V call is TRBV5-4, the J call TRBJ2-5, with 14 bases fitting TRBD2. The junction had 6 bases not matched to a gene; V was cut back by 3 bases and J by 5 bases. Germline V lookup: CDR1 SGHNT, CDR2 YYREEE (reference sequence). The length of the CDR3 is 16 residues. The chain's CDR3 is CASSSGLAGGVETQYF. In DNA form, the CDR3 reads TGTGCCAGCAGCTCCGGACTAGCGGGAGGTGTTGAGACCCAGTACTTC.

The V call is TRBV21-1, the J call TRBJ1-1; the table gives TRBD1 as D, unverified against the DNA. TRBV21-1 is a listed pseudogene. CDR3 length: 14 amino acids. CDR3 loop: CASSKQGRRTEAFF. As DNA, the CDR3 is TGTGCCAGCAGCAAACAGGGGCGGCGGACTGAAGCTTTCTTT.

The chain is built from TRBV5-1 and TRBJ2-5; D is uncertain. The CDR3 length is 13 residues. Germline V gives CDR1 SGHRS, CDR2 YFSETQ. With 4 bases removed from V and 1 base from J, the gap between germline ends came to 8 bases. As DNA, the CDR3 is TGCGCCAGCAGCCCAATCCCCCAAGAGACCCAGTACTTC. Translated: CASSPIPQETQYF.

This sequence joins TRBV5-5 and TRBJ2-5; D is ambiguous. CDR1 is SGHKS and CDR2 is YYEKEE in the germline V gene (reference sequence). The CDR3 sequence is 14 residues long. V shed 5 bases and J shed 4 bases, with 15 bases lying between them. CDR3 residues: CASRQVAAGETQYF. DNA of the CDR3: TGTGCCAGCAGGCAGGTGGCAGCAGGAGAGACCCAGTACTTC.

The chain uses TRBV5-1 and TRBJ1-1; D gene unclear. CDR1 and CDR2 from the germline V gene are SGHRS and YFSETQ. CDR3 length: 14 residues. Trimming shortened V by 0 bases and J by 1 base, and 7 bases separated the two germline ends. The CDR3 loop is CASSLGAANTEAFF. The CDR3 nucleotides read TGCGCCAGCAGCTTGGGGGCCGCGAACACTGAAGCTTTCTTT.

This clone was observed once. The gene calls are TRBV7-2 and TRBJ1-1; no clear D gene. In germline, CDR1 is SGHTA, CDR2 FQGNSA. The CDR3 runs to 14 residues. Trimming removed 0 bases from V and 1 base from J, with 6 bases in between. CDR3 amino acids: CASSLAFQNTEAFF. CDR3 coding DNA: TGTGCCAGCAGCTTAGCGTTTCAGAACACTGAAGCTTTCTTT.

The V call is TRBV6-1, the J call TRBJ1-2; D may be TRBD1 (6 bases). The CDR3 totals 14 residues. In germline, CDR1 is MNHNS, CDR2 SASEGT. The ends were cut back, 6 bases at V and 5 bases at J, with 16 bases in the middle. The CDR3 DNA reads as TGTGCCAGCAGCCCGACAGGAGCCCGGTATGGCTACACCTTC. Its translation: CASSPTGARYGYTF.

The chain combines TRBV29-1 with TRBJ2-7; D uncertain. Trimming shortened V by 5 bases and J by 1 base, and 9 bases separated the two germline ends. The germline gives CDR1 SQVTM, CDR2 ANQGSEA. There are 12 residues in the CDR3. The CDR3 DNA sequence: TGCAGCGTTTGGGCAGAGTCCTACGAGCAGTACTTC. This encodes CSVWAESYEQYF.

This clone appeared a single time. This rearrangement joins TRBV7-6 to TRBJ2-1; TRBD2 matches at 8 bases. Unmatched junction bases numbered 10, after V lost 2 bases and J lost 4 bases. The CDR3 is made up of 17 amino acids. Germline values: CDR1 SGHVS, CDR2 FNYEAQ. CDR3 DNA: TGTGCCAGCAGCTTATTAGGAGCCGGGGGGGCTTACAATGAGCAGTTCTTC. The encoded protein is CASSLLGAGGAYNEQFF.

The chain recombines TRBV28 with TRBJ2-3, with 9 bases fitting TRBD1. CDR3 length equals 13 residues. With 10 bases clipped from V and 3 bases from J, the junction kept 5 bases outside the gene matches. The germline V gene encodes CDR1 MDHEN and CDR2 SYDVKM. This CDR3 reads CATRGQGTDTQYF. In DNA, the CDR3 is TGTGCCACCAGAGGACAGGGGACAGATACGCAGTATTTT.

The chain couples TRBV10-3 to TRBJ1-2, with 8 bases matching TRBD1. This CDR3 region has 13 residues. V lost 11 bases, J lost 4 bases, and 9 bases stayed unmatched. Germline CDR1 is ENHRY and CDR2 is SYGVKD. The CDR3 DNA is TGTGCCTTACGTCAGGGGGCTGGCTATGGCTACACCTTC. Translated, it gives CALRQGAGYGYTF.

V usage is TRBV19 and J usage is TRBJ1-5, with 10 bases identical to TRBD1. Germline V gene sequence: CDR1 LNHDA, CDR2 SQIVND (reference sequence). The CDR3 length is 13 residues. The ends lost 9 bases at V and 5 bases at J; junction bases unmatched: 4. The CDR3 sequence is CASRDRGHQPQHF. CDR3 nucleotides: TGTGCCAGCCGGGACAGGGGACATCAGCCCCAGCATTTT.

This chain connects TRBV7-9 to TRBJ1-4; TRBD1 matches 8 bases. The CDR3 is made up of 15 amino acids. The V gene end was trimmed by 1 base and the J gene end by 8 bases; junction bases not matched to a gene: 6. Per the germline V gene, CDR1 is SEHNR and CDR2 is FQNEAQ (reference sequence). CDR3: CASSLVRGRPEKLFF. Here the CDR3 DNA reads TGTGCCAGCAGCTTAGTCAGGGGGCGGCCGGAAAAACTGTTTTTT. Together with reference TRBV7-9 and TRBJ1-4, the CDR3 gives the full variable domain: DTGVSQNPRHKITKRGQNVTFRCDPISEHNRLYWYRQTLGQGPEFLTYFQNEAQLEKSRLLSDRFSAERPKGSFSTLEIQRTEQGDSAMYLCASSLVRGRPEKLFFGSGTQLSVL.

There are a few counts of this clone. The chain combines TRBV27 with TRBJ2-7; 8 bases map to TRBD1. The CDR3 covers 14 residues. Germline V gene data show CDR1 as MNHEY and CDR2 as SMNVEV (reference sequence). The V and J ends lost 6 bases and 1 base, in that order; junction bases with no gene match: 5. The CDR3 sequence: CASSPGGLSYEQYF. CDR3 DNA: TGTGCCAGCAGCCCAGGGGGCCTATCCTACGAGCAGTACTTC.

The gene calls are TRBV7-9 and TRBJ1-5; D gene uncertain. This CDR3 spans 13 amino acids. Deletions cut 5 bases from V and 2 bases from J, with 7 bases between. CDR1 is SEHNR, CDR2 FQNEAQ, per germline (reference sequence). CDR3 in DNA: TGTGCCAGCAGCGGCGGGGGCAATCAGCCCCAGCATTTT. Its protein product is CASSGGGNQPQHF.

This sequence joins TRBV6-1 and TRBJ2-2; D call uncertain. The V end was cut by 4 bases, the J end by 7 bases, with 4 bases between. CDR3 size: 11 residues. Looked up from germline, CDR1 is MNHNS and CDR2 is SASEGT. The CDR3 DNA is TGTGCCAGCAGTGCGTACGGGGAGCTGTTTTTT. It is translated as CASSAYGELFF.

The V and J genes are TRBV28 and TRBJ1-2; no firm D call. Trimming cost V 5 bases and J 5 bases, with 9 bases left between them. Germline V gene lookup returns CDR1 MDHEN and CDR2 SYDVKM. The CDR3 consists of 12 residues. The CDR3 DNA follows: TGTGCCAGCAGTCCCTCCCAGTATGGCTACACCTTC. This translates into CASSPSQYGYTF.